The TCR beta chain described here comes from a study of shared clonotypes between healthy human individuals. Germline loops: CDR1 SGHRS, CDR2 YFSETQ. Losses at the gene ends were 4 bases for V and 4 bases for J; bases not matched to a gene: 8. This CDR3 is built from 16 residues. Generated by immunoSEQ multiplex PCR, the TCRdb table keeps only in-frame clones and is missing some. The sample holds fewer than 850,000 clones, 60% to 80% seen once. The TCR comes from a woman aged 25-40 years in good health. Material: memory CD4+ T cells sorted from blood. Subset of the sample: CD45RA-negative fraction. The chain carries TRBV5-1 and TRBJ2-7; 13 nucleotides match TRBD2. CDR3 residues: CASSTTSGRTLYEQYF. CDR3 DNA: TGCGCCAGCAGCACGACTAGCGGGAGGACCCTTTACGAGCAGTACTTC. Full variable domain (remainder filled in from reference TRBV5-1 and TRBJ2-7): KAGVTQTPRYLIKTRGQQVTLSCSPISGHRSVSWYQQTPGQGLQFLFEYFSETQRNKGNFPGRFSGRQFSNSRSEMNVSTLELGDSALYLCASSTTSGRTLYEQYFGPGTRLTVT.